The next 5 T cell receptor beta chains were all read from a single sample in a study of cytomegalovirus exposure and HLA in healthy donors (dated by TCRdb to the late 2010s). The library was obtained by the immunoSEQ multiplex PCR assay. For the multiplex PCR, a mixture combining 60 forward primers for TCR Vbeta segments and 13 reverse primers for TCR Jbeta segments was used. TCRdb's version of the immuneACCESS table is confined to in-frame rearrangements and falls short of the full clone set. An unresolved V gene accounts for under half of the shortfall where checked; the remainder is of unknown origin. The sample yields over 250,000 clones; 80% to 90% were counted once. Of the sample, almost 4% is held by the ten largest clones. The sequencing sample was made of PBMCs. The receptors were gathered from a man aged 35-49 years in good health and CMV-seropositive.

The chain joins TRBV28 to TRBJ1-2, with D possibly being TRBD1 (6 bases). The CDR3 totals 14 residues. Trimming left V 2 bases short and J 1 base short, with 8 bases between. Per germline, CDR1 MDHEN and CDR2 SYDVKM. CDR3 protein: CASSLKQGNYGYTF. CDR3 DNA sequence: TGTGCCAGCAGTTTAAAACAGGGTAACTATGGCTACACCTTC.

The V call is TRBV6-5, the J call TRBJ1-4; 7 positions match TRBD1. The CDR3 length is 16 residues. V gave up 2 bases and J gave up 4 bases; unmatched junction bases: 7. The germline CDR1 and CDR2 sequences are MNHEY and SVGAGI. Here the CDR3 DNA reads TGTGCCAGCAGTTACGATTGGACAGGCCTTAATGAAAAACTGTTTTTT. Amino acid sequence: CASSYDWTGLNEKLFF.

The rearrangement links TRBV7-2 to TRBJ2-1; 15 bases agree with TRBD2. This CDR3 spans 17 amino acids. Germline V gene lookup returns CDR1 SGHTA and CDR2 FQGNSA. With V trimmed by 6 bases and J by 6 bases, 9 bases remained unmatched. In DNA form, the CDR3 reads TGTGCCAGCAGTCCCGGACTAGCGGGAGGGCCTCTCAATGAGCAGTTCTTC. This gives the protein CASSPGLAGGPLNEQFF.

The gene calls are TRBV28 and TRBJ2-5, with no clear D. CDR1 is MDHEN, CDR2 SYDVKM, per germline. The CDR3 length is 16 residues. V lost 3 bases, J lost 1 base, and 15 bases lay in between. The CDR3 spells CASSFPQSHVQETQYF. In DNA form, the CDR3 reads TGTGCCAGCAGTTTTCCGCAGTCGCATGTCCAAGAGACCCAGTACTTC.

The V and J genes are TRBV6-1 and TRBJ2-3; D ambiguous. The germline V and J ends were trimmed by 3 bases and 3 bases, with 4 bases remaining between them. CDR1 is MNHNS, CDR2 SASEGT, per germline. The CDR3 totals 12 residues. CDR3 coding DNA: TGTGCCAGCAGTGAGCAGACAGATACGCAGTATTTT. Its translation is CASSEQTDTQYF.